The rows below give T cell receptor beta chains drawn from one sample of a study of shared clonotypes between healthy human individuals. TCRdb's table, derived via immunoSEQ multiplex PCR, lists solely in-frame clones and lacks some. The table has about 2.3 million clones, about nine tenths seen once. Sequencing was done on a sample of naive CD4+ T cells from PBMCs. The receptors stem from a man aged 18-30 years in good health. Some clones in this sample may be carry-over from other donors' samples. The CDR3 runs from the conserved cysteine through the conserved F or W. A D gene is named only where the DNA matches it firmly. Where a row states a size, it is once, few, many or the class of an expanded clone; other rows omit it.

TRBJ2-3 TRBV7-8 once - CASSLAGWGSTDTQYF TGTGCCAGCAGCCTCGCTGGGTGGGGTAGCACAGATACGCAGTATTTT
TRBJ2-5 TRBV6-6 - TRBD2 CASSLGGEETQYF TGTGCCAGCAGTCTCGGGGGGGAAGAGACCCAGTACTTC
TRBJ1-2 TRBV19 - TRBD1 CASSLTGGDYGYTF TGTGCCAGTAGTTTGACAGGGGGGGACTATGGCTACACCTTC
TRBJ2-5 TRBV2 - TRBD2 CASRPGLPQETQYF TGTGCCAGCAGGCCGGGACTACCTCAAGAGACCCAGTACTTC
TRBJ1-5 TRBV19 - TRBD1 CASTPQGGSNQPQHF TGTGCCAGTACCCCACAGGGGGGGAGCAATCAGCCCCAGCATTTT
TRBJ2-2 TRBV5-4 - - CASSTRRDANTGELFF TGTGCCAGCAGCACGAGGCGGGATGCGAACACCGGGGAGCTGTTTTTT
TRBJ1-6 TRBV30 - - CASPADGPREGNNSPLHF TGTGCCTCCCCCGCGGACGGGCCCCGAGAGGGTAATAATTCACCCCTCCACTTT
TRBJ1-2 TRBV4-1 once - CASSQEAVAVGYTF TGCGCCAGCAGCCAAGAGGCCGTTGCCGTCGGCTACACCTTC
TRBJ2-7 TRBV6-1 - TRBD2 CASSEVLLAGALEQYF TGTGCCAGCAGTGAAGTTTTGCTAGCGGGAGCCCTCGAGCAGTACTTC
TRBJ2-1 TRBV5-1 - - CASSLASSSYNEQFF TGCGCCAGCAGCTTGGCATCTAGCTCCTACAATGAGCAGTTCTTC
TRBJ2-1 TRBV6-1 - - CASTGGPYNEQFF TGTGCCAGCACTGGCGGGCCCTACAATGAGCAGTTCTTC
TRBJ1-1 TRBV4-1 - - CASSLEQGSTAEAFF TGCGCCAGCAGCCTGGAACAGGGTTCCACTGCTGAAGCTTTCTTT
TRBJ2-3 TRBV7-8 - - CASRNTDTQYF TGTGCCAGCAGAAACACAGATACGCAGTATTTT
TRBJ2-1 TRBV4-1 - TRBD1 CASSKTGALNEQFF TGCGCCAGCAGCAAGACAGGGGCGTTAAATGAGCAGTTCTTC
TRBJ2-1 TRBV6-1 - - CASSELTSSYNEQFF TGTGCCAGCAGTGAACTGACTAGCTCCTACAATGAGCAGTTCTTC
TRBJ1-6 TRBV28 - - CASSFSASYSPLHF TGTGCCAGCAGTTTCTCGGCCAGTTATTCACCCCTCCACTTT
TRBJ1-3 TRBV28 - - CASSLSLLSGNTIYF TGTGCCAGCAGTTTATCCCTCCTCTCTGGAAACACCATATATTTT
TRBJ2-1 TRBV11-2 - TRBD2 CASSSLLAGGNEQFF TGTGCCAGCAGCTCTCTACTAGCGGGAGGCAATGAGCAGTTCTTC
TRBJ1-1 TRBV29-1 few - CSVVGLRGNTEAFF TGCAGCGTTGTTGGTCTTCGGGGGAACACTGAAGCTTTCTTT
TRBJ2-7 TRBV11-2 once - CASSPRDGNQLGEYEQYF TGTGCCAGCAGCCCGCGGGACGGTAATCAACTGGGGGAGTACGAGCAGTACTTC
TRBJ2-5 TRBV7-2 - - CASSLQGNKETQYF TGTGCCAGCAGCTTGCAGGGGAACAAAGAGACCCAGTACTTC
TRBJ1-4 TRBV30 - - CAWNPGGTYEKLFF TGTGCCTGGAATCCGGGGGGGACATATGAAAAACTGTTTTTT
TRBJ2-3 TRBV9 - - CASSVRGPDTQYF TGTGCCAGCAGCGTGAGGGGTCCAGATACGCAGTATTTT
TRBJ1-3 TRBV18 - - CASSQNTESSGNTIYF TGTGCCAGCTCACAGAACACAGAAAGCTCTGGAAACACCATATATTTT
TRBJ2-1 TRBV28 - TRBD2 CASSPELAVNEQFF TGTGCCAGCAGCCCCGAACTAGCGGTCAATGAGCAGTTCTTC
TRBJ1-5 TRBV5-5 - - CASSLGRTGTNNQPQHF TGTGCCAGCAGCTTGGGGAGAACAGGGACCAACAATCAGCCCCAGCATTTT
TRBJ2-7 TRBV29-1 - - CSGGSYEQYF TGCAGCGGGGGCAGCTACGAGCAGTACTTC
TRBJ2-1 TRBV2 - - CASSGLQLTGSYNEQFF TGTGCCAGCAGTGGGCTACAACTCACCGGCTCCTACAATGAGCAGTTCTTC
TRBJ1-1 TRBV6-6 - TRBD1 CASSYNRGVPEAFF TGTGCCAGCAGTTACAACAGGGGGGTCCCTGAAGCTTTCTTT
TRBJ1-6 TRBV6-5 - TRBD1 CASSGQGGSPLHF TGTGCCAGCAGCGGACAGGGAGGTTCACCCCTCCACTTT
TRBJ1-2 TRBV10-3 - - CAIMAGERVGSYYGYTF TGTGCCATCATGGCGGGCGAGCGGGTTGGCTCCTACTATGGCTACACCTTC
TRBJ1-2 TRBV18 - - CASSPQRGESNYGYTF TGTGCCAGCTCCCCCCAGCGGGGGGAATCTAACTATGGCTACACCTTC
TRBJ2-3 TRBV7-6 - - CASSLFGFVDTQYF TGTGCCAGCAGCTTGTTTGGGTTTGTAGATACGCAGTATTTT
TRBJ2-5 TRBV4-1 - - CASSNGGTNLETQYF TGCGCCAGCAGCAATGGCGGGACGAACTTGGAGACCCAGTACTTC
TRBJ2-1 TRBV7-3 - - CASSLGEGVPFLNEQFF TGTGCCAGCAGCCTTGGGGAAGGGGTTCCATTCCTCAATGAGCAGTTCTTC
TRBJ1-1 TRBV5-1 - - CASSLKSTQDTEAFF TGCGCCAGCAGCTTGAAGTCAACACAGGACACTGAAGCTTTCTTT
TRBJ2-2 TRBV5-4 - - CASRPDAGELFF TGTGCCAGCAGACCGGACGCCGGGGAGCTGTTTTTT
TRBJ2-1 TRBV10-3 - TRBD2 CAISESNSGDYNEQFF TGTGCCATCAGTGAGTCGAATAGCGGGGATTACAATGAGCAGTTCTTC
TRBJ2-1 TRBV5-1 once - CASSPSGLYYNEQFF TGCGCCAGCAGCCCCTCGGGACTTTACTACAATGAGCAGTTCTTC
TRBJ2-3 TRBV5-4 - - CASTSTGDPTQYF TGTGCCAGCACCTCCACCGGGGACCCTACGCAGTATTTT
TRBJ2-1 TRBV7-2 - - CASSPRVWTEQFF TGTGCCAGCAGCCCTAGAGTATGGACTGAGCAGTTCTTC
TRBJ2-7 TRBV7-9 once TRBD1 CASGFLGDSPYEQYF TGTGCCAGCGGCTTTTTGGGGGACAGTCCCTACGAGCAGTACTTC
TRBJ2-7 TRBV20-1 - - CSASTLREQYF TGCAGTGCTAGTACTCTGCGGGAGCAGTACTTC
TRBJ2-1 TRBV7-3 - TRBD2 CASSLGTSGSNEQFF TGTGCCAGCAGCCTCGGGACTAGCGGGTCCAATGAGCAGTTCTTC
TRBJ2-3 TRBV5-1 - TRBD2 CASSLTSGTNVDTQYF TGCGCCAGCAGCTTGACTAGCGGGACCAATGTAGATACGCAGTATTTT
TRBJ2-4 TRBV5-4 - - CASSSGGGLGKNIQYF TGTGCCAGCAGCTCCGGGGGCGGGTTGGGTAAAAACATTCAGTACTTC
TRBJ1-2 TRBV2 - TRBD1 CASSVQGPAYGYTF TGTGCCAGCAGTGTACAGGGGCCCGCCTATGGCTACACCTTC
TRBJ2-7 TRBV6-5 - - CASSYRSSYEQYF TGTGCCAGCAGTTACAGATCAAGCTACGAGCAGTACTTC
TRBJ2-1 TRBV11-3 - TRBD2 CASSSGLAEADEQFF TGTGCCAGCAGCTCGGGACTAGCGGAGGCGGATGAGCAGTTCTTC
TRBJ2-7 TRBV28 - - CASRPHRGGDEQYF TGTGCCAGCAGGCCTCACAGGGGAGGCGACGAGCAGTACTTC
TRBJ2-1 TRBV28 - - CASSLSDGRGSYNEQFF TGTGCCAGCAGTTTATCGGACGGGAGAGGGTCCTACAATGAGCAGTTCTTC
TRBJ1-4 TRBV5-1 - - CASSSALAANEKLFF TGCGCCAGCAGCTCGGCTTTGGCGGCTAATGAAAAACTGTTTTTT
TRBJ2-1 TRBV18 - TRBD2 CASSQQEGGPYNEQFF TGTGCCAGCTCCCAGCAAGAGGGAGGGCCCTACAATGAGCAGTTCTTC
TRBJ2-1 TRBV5-1 - TRBD2 CASSLWLAGNNEQFF TGCGCCAGCAGCTTGTGGCTAGCGGGAAACAATGAGCAGTTCTTC
TRBJ1-4 TRBV20-1 once - CSARYLGWLFF TGCAGTGCTAGGTATCTCGGATGGCTGTTTTTT